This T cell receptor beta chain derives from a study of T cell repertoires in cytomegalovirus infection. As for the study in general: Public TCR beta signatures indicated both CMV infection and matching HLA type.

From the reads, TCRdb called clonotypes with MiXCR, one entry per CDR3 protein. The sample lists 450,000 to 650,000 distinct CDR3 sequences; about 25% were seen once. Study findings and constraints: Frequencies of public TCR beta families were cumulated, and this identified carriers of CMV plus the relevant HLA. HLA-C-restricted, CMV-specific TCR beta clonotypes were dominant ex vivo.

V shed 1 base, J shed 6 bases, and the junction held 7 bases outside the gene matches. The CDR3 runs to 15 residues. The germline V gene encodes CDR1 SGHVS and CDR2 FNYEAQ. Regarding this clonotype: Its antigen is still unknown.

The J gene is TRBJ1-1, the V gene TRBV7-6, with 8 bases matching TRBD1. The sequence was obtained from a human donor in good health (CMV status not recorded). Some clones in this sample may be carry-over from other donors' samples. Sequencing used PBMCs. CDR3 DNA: TGTGCCAGCAGCTTAGTGGGCAGGGGGCTTTCTGAAGCTTTCTTT. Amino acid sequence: CASSLVGRGLSEAFF.